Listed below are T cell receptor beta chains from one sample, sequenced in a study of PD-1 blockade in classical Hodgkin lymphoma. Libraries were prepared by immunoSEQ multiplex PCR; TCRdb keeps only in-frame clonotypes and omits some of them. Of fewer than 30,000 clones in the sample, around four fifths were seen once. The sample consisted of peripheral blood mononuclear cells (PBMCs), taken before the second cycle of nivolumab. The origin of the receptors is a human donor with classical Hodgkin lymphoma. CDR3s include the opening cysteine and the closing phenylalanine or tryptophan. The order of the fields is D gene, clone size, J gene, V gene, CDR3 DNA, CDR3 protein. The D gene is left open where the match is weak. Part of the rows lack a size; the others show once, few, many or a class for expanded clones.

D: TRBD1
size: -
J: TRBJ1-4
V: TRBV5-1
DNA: TGCGCCAGCAGCGCCAGGGGGGAGGAAAAACTGTTTTTT
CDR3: CASSARGEEKLFF

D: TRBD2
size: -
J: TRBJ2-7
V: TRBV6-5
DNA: TGTGCCAGCACCACCGGGGGGGCAAGGAACGAGCAGTACTTC
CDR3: CASTTGGARNEQYF

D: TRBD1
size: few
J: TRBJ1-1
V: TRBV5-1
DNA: TGCGCCAGCAGCGGCTCGACAGGGGGCTTATCTGAAGCTTTCTTT
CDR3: CASSGSTGGLSEAFF

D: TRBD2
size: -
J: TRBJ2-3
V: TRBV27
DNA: TGTGCCAGCAGTCCCGGGGGGGGGCCCAGCACAGATACGCAGTATTTT
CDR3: CASSPGGGPSTDTQYF

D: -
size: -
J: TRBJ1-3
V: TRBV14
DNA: TGTGCCAGCAGCCAAGATGGGACCGGGGTCTGGTCCGGAAACACCATATATTTT
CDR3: CASSQDGTGVWSGNTIYF

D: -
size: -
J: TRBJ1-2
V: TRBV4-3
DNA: TGCGCCAGCAGCCAGGCTTACACGGGTCACTATGGCTACACCTTC
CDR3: CASSQAYTGHYGYTF

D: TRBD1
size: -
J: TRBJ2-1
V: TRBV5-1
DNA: TGCGCCAGCAGCTTGGGGACAGGGGTCCACAATGAGCAGTTCTTC
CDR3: CASSLGTGVHNEQFF

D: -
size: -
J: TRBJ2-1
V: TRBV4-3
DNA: TGCGCCAGCAGCCAAAACAATAATGAGCAGTTCTTC
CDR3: CASSQNNNEQFF

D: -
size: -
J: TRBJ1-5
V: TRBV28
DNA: TGTGCCAGCAGTTTTTCGTTTAGGGCAGCCCAGCATCAGCCCCAGCATTTT
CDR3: CASSFSFRAAQHQPQHF

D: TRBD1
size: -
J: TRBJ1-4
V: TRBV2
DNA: TGTGCCAGCCAGGGGGCGGGGAAACTGTTTTTT
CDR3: CASQGAGKLFF

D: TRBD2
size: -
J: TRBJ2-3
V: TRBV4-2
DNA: TGTGCCAGCAGCCTCGAAGTTCGGACGCAGCTAGCGGGGGGCATCACAGATACGCAGTATTTT
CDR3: CASSLEVRTQLAGGITDTQYF